This is a list of T cell receptor beta chains from one sample in a study of cytomegalovirus exposure and HLA in healthy donors. TCRdb's copy holds only in-frame clones and misses some; the assay was immunoSEQ multiplex PCR. The sample lists some 96,000 clones; 60% to 75% were seen once. Sequencing used PBMCs. The receptors here all came from a man aged 60 to 69 in good health and CMV-seronegative. Each CDR3 is given with its conserved first and last residue. D genes are given only for firm matches. Part of the rows lack a size; the others show once, few, many or a class for expanded clones.

V gene: TRBV5-4; CDR3 length: 14; D gene: NA; clone size: NA; J gene: TRBJ2-3; CDR3 DNA: TGTGCCAGCAGCCTTCGACATAGCACAGATACGCAGTATTTT; CDR3 protein: CASSLRHSTDTQYF
V gene: TRBV7-9; CDR3 length: 13; D gene: NA; clone size: NA; J gene: TRBJ2-5; CDR3 DNA: TGTGCCAGCAGCTTAGGGAGCGAAGAGACCCAGTACTTC; CDR3 protein: CASSLGSEETQYF
V gene: TRBV6-1; CDR3 length: 15; D gene: NA; clone size: few; J gene: TRBJ2-2; CDR3 DNA: TGTGCCAGCAGTGAACCCGGGGTGGGGACCGGGGAGCTGTTTTTT; CDR3 protein: CASSEPGVGTGELFF
V gene: TRBV9; CDR3 length: 12; D gene: NA; clone size: NA; J gene: TRBJ1-4; CDR3 DNA: TGTGCCAGCAGCGACCCAGATGAAAAACTGTTTTTT; CDR3 protein: CASSDPDEKLFF
V gene: TRBV10-3; CDR3 length: 14; D gene: NA; clone size: NA; J gene: TRBJ2-1; CDR3 DNA: TGTGCCGCCCACGGCCGGGGAGAGGGTACTGAGCAGTTCTTC; CDR3 protein: CAAHGRGEGTEQFF
V gene: TRBV5-1; CDR3 length: 16; D gene: TRBD1; clone size: NA; J gene: TRBJ2-5; CDR3 DNA: TGCGCCAGCAGCTTTTTTGAGACAGGGGGCCAAGAGACCCAGTACTTC; CDR3 protein: CASSFFETGGQETQYF
V gene: TRBV18; CDR3 length: 19; D gene: TRBD1; clone size: NA; J gene: TRBJ1-5; CDR3 DNA: TGTGCCAGCTCACCACTCGGCAGGGGGCGCGAAGGGTCTCGGCAGCCCCAGCATTTT; CDR3 protein: CASSPLGRGREGSRQPQHF
V gene: TRBV29-1; CDR3 length: 13; D gene: TRBD1; clone size: NA; J gene: TRBJ1-1; CDR3 DNA: TGCAGCGTTGAGGGGACAGAGAACACTGAAGCTTTCTTT; CDR3 protein: CSVEGTENTEAFF
V gene: TRBV14; CDR3 length: 16; D gene: NA; clone size: few; J gene: TRBJ1-1; CDR3 DNA: TGTGCCAGCAGCCAAGCGGCTCTCGGGGGGGGGTCTGAAGCTTTCTTT; CDR3 protein: CASSQAALGGGSEAFF
V gene: TRBV10-1; CDR3 length: 14; D gene: TRBD1; clone size: NA; J gene: TRBJ2-7; CDR3 DNA: TGCGCCAGCAGTCCGGGACAGGTCAGGGACGAGCAGTACTTC; CDR3 protein: CASSPGQVRDEQYF
V gene: TRBV9; CDR3 length: 15; D gene: NA; clone size: NA; J gene: TRBJ1-4; CDR3 DNA: TGTGCCAGCAGCCCGGGATTCAGTTTTAATGAAAAACTGTTTTTT; CDR3 protein: CASSPGFSFNEKLFF
V gene: TRBV2; CDR3 length: 16; D gene: NA; clone size: NA; J gene: TRBJ1-6; CDR3 DNA: TGTGCCAGCAGTGAATTAGGGGGTTTCGGGAATTCACCCCTCCACTTT; CDR3 protein: CASSELGGFGNSPLHF
V gene: TRBV15; CDR3 length: 13; D gene: TRBD1; clone size: NA; J gene: TRBJ1-2; CDR3 DNA: TGTGCCACCAGCTACGACAGGGAGGCTGGCTACACCTTC; CDR3 protein: CATSYDREAGYTF
V gene: TRBV7-3; CDR3 length: 13; D gene: NA; clone size: NA; J gene: TRBJ2-5; CDR3 DNA: TGTGCCAGCTCGGCGGGGGCTCAAGAGACCCAGTACTTC; CDR3 protein: CASSAGAQETQYF
V gene: TRBV30; CDR3 length: 14; D gene: TRBD1; clone size: NA; J gene: TRBJ1-1; CDR3 DNA: TGTGCCTGGGCCGACTGGACAGGGAGGGATACAGCTTTCTTT; CDR3 protein: CAWADWTGRDTAFF
V gene: TRBV6-5; CDR3 length: 13; D gene: TRBD1; clone size: NA; J gene: TRBJ2-1; CDR3 DNA: TGTGCCAGCAGTCGAACAGGGGACAATGAGCAGTTCTTC; CDR3 protein: CASSRTGDNEQFF
V gene: TRBV19; CDR3 length: 14; D gene: TRBD1; clone size: few; J gene: TRBJ2-5; CDR3 DNA: TGTGCCAGTAGGGGACAGGGGGCCGGGGAGACCCAGTACTTC; CDR3 protein: CASRGQGAGETQYF
V gene: TRBV2; CDR3 length: 16; D gene: TRBD2; clone size: NA; J gene: TRBJ2-3; CDR3 DNA: TGTGCCAGCAACCAAGGACTAGCGGCTAGCACAGATACGCAGTATTTT; CDR3 protein: CASNQGLAASTDTQYF
V gene: TRBV5-8; CDR3 length: 13; D gene: NA; clone size: NA; J gene: TRBJ2-7; CDR3 DNA: TGTGCCAGCAGCTTTTCCGTCCCCGGGGAGCAGTACTTC; CDR3 protein: CASSFSVPGEQYF
V gene: TRBV10-3; CDR3 length: 18; D gene: TRBD2; clone size: NA; J gene: TRBJ2-7; CDR3 DNA: TGTGCCATCTCAGTTACTAGCGGGCGCAACCCCTCCTCCTACGAGCAGTACTTC; CDR3 protein: CAISVTSGRNPSSYEQYF
V gene: TRBV27; CDR3 length: 13; D gene: NA; clone size: NA; J gene: TRBJ2-7; CDR3 DNA: TGTGCTTCCCGTCACCACACCACCTACGAGCAGTACTTC; CDR3 protein: CASRHHTTYEQYF
V gene: TRBV5-4; CDR3 length: 13; D gene: NA; clone size: NA; J gene: TRBJ1-2; CDR3 DNA: TGTGCCAGCAGCTTGTTAGCTGGGTATGGCTACACCTTC; CDR3 protein: CASSLLAGYGYTF
V gene: TRBV5-1; CDR3 length: 18; D gene: TRBD2; clone size: NA; J gene: TRBJ2-3; CDR3 DNA: TGCGCCAGCAGCTTTGGACTAGCGGGGGGGCGGGGCACAGATACGCAGTATTTT; CDR3 protein: CASSFGLAGGRGTDTQYF
V gene: TRBV11-2; CDR3 length: 18; D gene: NA; clone size: few; J gene: TRBJ2-7; CDR3 DNA: TGTGCCAGCAGCTTAGACGGGGCGTGGGGGGTATTGGGTCACGAGCAGTACTTC; CDR3 protein: CASSLDGAWGVLGHEQYF
V gene: TRBV19; CDR3 length: 15; D gene: NA; clone size: few; J gene: TRBJ1-1; CDR3 DNA: TGTGCCAGTAGTTCACCCGGGACACCGAACACTGAAGCTTTCTTT; CDR3 protein: CASSSPGTPNTEAFF
V gene: TRBV5-6; CDR3 length: 18; D gene: TRBD2; clone size: NA; J gene: TRBJ2-5; CDR3 DNA: TGTGCCAGCAGCGAACTAGCGGGAGTTTTCAGGAACCAAGAGACCCAGTACTTC; CDR3 protein: CASSELAGVFRNQETQYF
V gene: TRBV29-1; CDR3 length: 13; D gene: NA; clone size: NA; J gene: TRBJ1-2; CDR3 DNA: TGCAGCGCCTTCTCGTCCGCTAACTATGGCTACACCTTC; CDR3 protein: CSAFSSANYGYTF
V gene: TRBV7-8; CDR3 length: 15; D gene: NA; clone size: NA; J gene: TRBJ1-5; CDR3 DNA: TGTGCCAGCACCCTTGGCAGGATTGACAATCAGCCCCAGCATTTT; CDR3 protein: CASTLGRIDNQPQHF
V gene: TRBV9; CDR3 length: 15; D gene: TRBD1; clone size: NA; J gene: TRBJ2-6; CDR3 DNA: TGTGCCAGCAGTGCCGGACAGGGTATGACCAACGTCCTGACTTTC; CDR3 protein: CASSAGQGMTNVLTF
V gene: TRBV12-5; CDR3 length: 13; D gene: NA; clone size: few; J gene: TRBJ1-5; CDR3 DNA: TGTGCTAGTGAAGGGGAGGGTAGTCAGCCCCAGCATTTT; CDR3 protein: CASEGEGSQPQHF
V gene: TRBV25-1; CDR3 length: 15; D gene: TRBD2; clone size: many; J gene: TRBJ2-2; CDR3 DNA: TGTGCCAGCAGTGGCGGGAGGGCCGCAGCCGGGGAGCTGTTTTTT; CDR3 protein: CASSGGRAAAGELFF
V gene: TRBV18; CDR3 length: 17; D gene: TRBD2; clone size: NA; J gene: TRBJ2-6; CDR3 DNA: TGTGCCAGCTCACCCGGGACTAGCGGGACTGGGGCCAACGTCCTGACTTTC; CDR3 protein: CASSPGTSGTGANVLTF
V gene: TRBV29-1; CDR3 length: 16; D gene: TRBD2; clone size: NA; J gene: TRBJ2-1; CDR3 DNA: TGCAGCGTTGAGACTAGCGGGAGGAGCTCCTACAATGAGCAGTTCTTC; CDR3 protein: CSVETSGRSSYNEQFF
V gene: TRBV27; CDR3 length: 14; D gene: NA; clone size: NA; J gene: TRBJ1-1; CDR3 DNA: TGTGCCAGCAGTTTGGTAGGGGGTTACACTGAAGCTTTCTTT; CDR3 protein: CASSLVGGYTEAFF
V gene: TRBV6-6; CDR3 length: 13; D gene: NA; clone size: NA; J gene: TRBJ2-1; CDR3 DNA: TGTGCCAGCAGTCTCGGGACCTACAATGAGCAGTTCTTC; CDR3 protein: CASSLGTYNEQFF
V gene: TRBV7-3; CDR3 length: 13; D gene: TRBD1; clone size: many; J gene: TRBJ2-5; CDR3 DNA: TGTGCCAGCAGCCCAGGACAGGGAGAGACCCAGTACTTC; CDR3 protein: CASSPGQGETQYF
V gene: TRBV7-2; CDR3 length: 17; D gene: TRBD1; clone size: NA; J gene: TRBJ1-2; CDR3 DNA: TGTGCCAGCAGCCATATATACAGGGGATCCACTCCCAGGGGCTACACCTTC; CDR3 protein: CASSHIYRGSTPRGYTF
V gene: TRBV5-6; CDR3 length: 17; D gene: NA; clone size: NA; J gene: TRBJ1-3; CDR3 DNA: TGTGCCAGCAGCCCCCTAGCGGGGATTTCCCCCGGAAACACCATATATTTT; CDR3 protein: CASSPLAGISPGNTIYF
V gene: TRBV7-9; CDR3 length: 14; D gene: TRBD2; clone size: NA; J gene: TRBJ2-7; CDR3 DNA: TGTGCCAGCAGCCCTAGCGGGAAATCCTACGAGCAGTACTTC; CDR3 protein: CASSPSGKSYEQYF
V gene: TRBV6-5; CDR3 length: 13; D gene: TRBD1; clone size: NA; J gene: TRBJ1-1; CDR3 DNA: TGTGCCAGCAGACCCACAGGGGCGGATGAAGCTTTCTTT; CDR3 protein: CASRPTGADEAFF
V gene: TRBV2; CDR3 length: 13; D gene: TRBD1; clone size: NA; J gene: TRBJ2-3; CDR3 DNA: TGTGCCAGCTTGGGACAGGGGGCAGGTACGCAGTATTTT; CDR3 protein: CASLGQGAGTQYF
V gene: TRBV6-5; CDR3 length: 15; D gene: TRBD1; clone size: few; J gene: TRBJ2-2; CDR3 DNA: TGTGCCAGCAGATGGGACAGGGGGAGTACCGGGGAGCTGTTTTTT; CDR3 protein: CASRWDRGSTGELFF
V gene: TRBV7-9; CDR3 length: 15; D gene: TRBD2; clone size: few; J gene: TRBJ2-4; CDR3 DNA: TGTGCCAGCAGCTCCGCGGGGGTAGCCAAAAACATTCAGTACTTC; CDR3 protein: CASSSAGVAKNIQYF
V gene: TRBV5-1; CDR3 length: 15; D gene: NA; clone size: few; J gene: TRBJ2-6; CDR3 DNA: TGCGCCAGCAGCCGTGACAGCTCTGGGGCCAACGTCCTGACTTTC; CDR3 protein: CASSRDSSGANVLTF
V gene: TRBV28; CDR3 length: 15; D gene: NA; clone size: NA; J gene: TRBJ1-3; CDR3 DNA: TGTGCCAGCTATGAGGCGCGTCACTCTGGAAACACCATATATTTT; CDR3 protein: CASYEARHSGNTIYF
V gene: TRBV2; CDR3 length: 11; D gene: NA; clone size: few; J gene: TRBJ2-5; CDR3 DNA: TGTGCCAGCAGTTATCGGGAGACCCAGTACTTC; CDR3 protein: CASSYRETQYF
V gene: TRBV7-3; CDR3 length: 15; D gene: NA; clone size: NA; J gene: TRBJ2-1; CDR3 DNA: TGTGCCAGCAGCTTAGGGGCAGGGCGACCGAGTGAGCAGTTCTTC; CDR3 protein: CASSLGAGRPSEQFF
V gene: TRBV6-1; CDR3 length: 15; D gene: TRBD1; clone size: NA; J gene: TRBJ1-1; CDR3 DNA: TGTGCCAGCAGTGCCCCGGGACAGGGGGACACTGAAGCTTTCTTT; CDR3 protein: CASSAPGQGDTEAFF
V gene: TRBV4-1; CDR3 length: 20; D gene: NA; clone size: NA; J gene: TRBJ2-5; CDR3 DNA: TGCGCCAGCAGCCCCTCATTCCGGGGGAGCGGAACCCCGAGAGAGGAGACCCAGTACTTC; CDR3 protein: CASSPSFRGSGTPREETQYF
V gene: TRBV7-3; CDR3 length: 15; D gene: TRBD1; clone size: few; J gene: TRBJ1-1; CDR3 DNA: TGTGCCAGCAGCTCACAGGGGGCGAGTGGGACTGAAGCTTTCTTT; CDR3 protein: CASSSQGASGTEAFF
V gene: TRBV7-3; CDR3 length: 14; D gene: TRBD2; clone size: NA; J gene: TRBJ2-3; CDR3 DNA: TGTGCCAGCTGCGGGGGGGCGAACACAGATACGCAGTATTTT; CDR3 protein: CASCGGANTDTQYF
V gene: TRBV25-1; CDR3 length: 17; D gene: TRBD1; clone size: NA; J gene: TRBJ1-2; CDR3 DNA: TGTGCCAGCAGTGAATCTGGGGGGACAGGGGCTAACTATGGCTACACCTTC; CDR3 protein: CASSESGGTGANYGYTF
V gene: TRBV27; CDR3 length: 16; D gene: TRBD1; clone size: NA; J gene: TRBJ1-2; CDR3 DNA: TGTGCCAGCAGTCGCTCCCCAGGACAGGGTTCGCATGGCTACACCTTC; CDR3 protein: CASSRSPGQGSHGYTF
V gene: TRBV10-1; CDR3 length: 17; D gene: TRBD1; clone size: NA; J gene: TRBJ2-3; CDR3 DNA: TGCGCCAGCAGTCCCGCTCCCGGGACAGGCTTCACAGATACGCAGTATTTT; CDR3 protein: CASSPAPGTGFTDTQYF
V gene: TRBV5-6; CDR3 length: 14; D gene: NA; clone size: once; J gene: TRBJ2-7; CDR3 DNA: TGTGCCAGCAGCTTGGGGAGGGCTTACTACGAGCAGTACTTC; CDR3 protein: CASSLGRAYYEQYF